This T cell receptor beta chain stems from a study of blood T cell repertoires in COVID-19. The wider study: In each case, the material was cDNA or gDNA derived from T cells, B-cell-depleted T cells, or PBMCs.

This clone was detected a few times. This CDR3 is 17 amino acids long. Those enrolled, adults aged about 18 to 89 years, came from fewer than 25 US areas. Among Cohort 3 donors, those recovered had two negative PCRs, clearance, or symptom resolution. Source study methods: Nucleated cell number was recorded as an estimate derived from reference gene primer amplification. Assay: immunoSEQ multiplex PCR; the TCRdb copy retains only in-frame clones and omits some. Clone size and the V and J calls come from that table; the DNA yielded D and trimming. Of 170,000 or so clones in the sample, about 72% were seen once.

V and J are TRBV21-1 and TRBJ2-1; the DNA was not compared with TRBD2, the D call given in the table. TRBV21-1 counts as a pseudogene. The source material was PBMCs or T cells enriched from blood (not recorded which). The TCR sequence derives from a woman aged 45-65 years who had recovered from COVID-19. The CDR3 spells CASRPGTSGNYNNEQFF. CDR3 nucleotide sequence: TGTGCCAGCCGCCCGGGGACTAGCGGGAACTATAACAATGAGCAGTTCTTC.